These T cell receptor beta chains were read from a single sample in a study of cytomegalovirus exposure and HLA in healthy donors. The assay was immunoSEQ multiplex PCR, and TCRdb's table has in-frame clones only and misses some. The data hold about 190,000 clones, with 65% to 90% observed a single time. The specimen sequenced was PBMCs. The receptors come from a woman in her 30s in good health and CMV-seronegative. Each CDR3 is given with its conserved first and last residue. A D gene is named only where the DNA matches it firmly. Part of the rows lack a size; the others show once, few, many or a class for expanded clones.

size	V	J	length	D	CDR3	DNA
NA	TRBV7-2	TRBJ2-2	14	NA	CASSFTRNTGELFF	TGTGCCAGCAGCTTTACACGAAACACCGGGGAGCTGTTTTTT
NA	TRBV2	TRBJ2-3	15	NA	CASSERWAGGDTQYF	TGTGCCAGCAGTGAAAGGTGGGCCGGGGGAGATACGCAGTATTTT
NA	TRBV20-1	TRBJ1-2	11	NA	CSARDRRAQTF	TGCAGTGCTAGAGATCGGAGAGCCCAAACCTTC
NA	TRBV19	TRBJ1-2	15	TRBD1	CASSIGTGGSLGYTF	TGTGCCAGTAGTATCGGGACAGGGGGATCACTCGGCTACACCTTC
NA	TRBV5-1	TRBJ2-7	14	NA	CASSFDPGSYEQYF	TGCGCCAGCAGCTTTGACCCAGGCTCCTACGAGCAGTACTTC
few	TRBV5-1	TRBJ2-2	16	TRBD2	CASSLTTGGSTGELFF	TGCGCCAGCAGCTTGACCACGGGGGGTTCCACCGGGGAGCTGTTTTTT
NA	TRBV13	TRBJ2-3	16	TRBD2	CASSFLAGAIADTQYF	TGTGCCAGCAGCTTCCTAGCGGGAGCTATCGCAGATACGCAGTATTTT
NA	TRBV9	TRBJ2-7	16	TRBD1	CASSVRGDRGVNEQYF	TGTGCCAGCAGCGTAAGAGGGGACAGGGGTGTAAACGAGCAGTACTTC
NA	TRBV9	TRBJ1-1	14	NA	CASSSTGSNTEAFF	TGTGCCAGCAGCTCAACAGGGTCGAACACTGAAGCTTTCTTT
NA	TRBV10-3	TRBJ1-1	14	TRBD1	CAIRERQGGTEAFF	TGTGCCATCAGGGAAAGACAGGGGGGCACTGAAGCTTTCTTT
NA	TRBV2	TRBJ2-7	14	TRBD1	CASSARQGIYEQYF	TGTGCCAGCAGCGCTCGACAGGGAATATACGAGCAGTACTTC
NA	TRBV11-1	TRBJ2-7	19	TRBD2	CASSLVYGRTSALSYEQYF	TGTGCCAGCAGCTTAGTTTATGGACGGACTAGCGCACTCTCCTACGAGCAGTACTTC
NA	TRBV5-4	TRBJ1-1	15	NA	CASSPRGGQNTEAFF	TGTGCCAGCAGCCCCCGGGGGGGGCAGAACACTGAAGCTTTCTTT
once	TRBV5-4	TRBJ2-3	17	TRBD2	CASSLEKTSGGVFTQYF	TGTGCCAGCAGCTTGGAAAAGACTAGCGGGGGGGTCTTCACGCAGTATTTT
NA	TRBV6-6	TRBJ2-2	13	NA	CASRSRLVEELFF	TGTGCCAGCAGATCTCGACTAGTGGAAGAGCTGTTTTTT
NA	TRBV7-3	TRBJ2-1	15	TRBD2	CASSLITSGVNEQFF	TGTGCCAGCAGCTTAATAACTAGCGGGGTGAATGAGCAGTTCTTC
NA	TRBV13	TRBJ2-1	15	NA	CASTADLLSYNEQFF	TGTGCCAGCACTGCGGATTTATTATCCTACAATGAGCAGTTCTTC
few	TRBV5-1	TRBJ2-3	14	NA	CASSPGASTDTQYF	TGCGCCAGCAGTCCAGGGGCTAGCACAGATACGCAGTATTTT
NA	TRBV7-9	TRBJ2-4	16	NA	CSSSLGGSLAKNIQYF	TGTTCCAGCAGCTTAGGAGGTTCCCTAGCCAAAAACATTCAGTACTTC
NA	TRBV5-6	TRBJ2-7	14	TRBD2	CASSLGGGHYEQYF	TGTGCCAGCAGCTTGGGCGGGGGGCATTACGAGCAGTACTTC
NA	TRBV4-1	TRBJ2-2	16	NA	CASSQGLSDSAGELFF	TGCGCCAGCAGCCAAGGACTATCGGATTCCGCCGGGGAGCTGTTTTTT
NA	TRBV5-1	TRBJ2-6	16	NA	CASKLEVSSGANVLTF	TGCGCCAGCAAGTTGGAGGTTAGCTCTGGGGCCAACGTCCTGACTTTC
NA	TRBV15	TRBJ2-7	15	NA	CATSRETFESYEQYF	TGTGCCACCAGCAGAGAAACGTTCGAGTCCTACGAGCAGTACTTC
NA	TRBV5-8	TRBJ2-7	20	NA	CASRGQAPRGSGLTYYEQYF	TGTGCCAGCCGTGGACAGGCTCCACGTGGTAGCGGCCTGACTTACTACGAGCAGTACTTC
NA	TRBV29-1	TRBJ1-2	15	TRBD1	CSVGIGGQGVYGYTF	TGCAGCGTTGGCATTGGCGGACAGGGGGTCTATGGCTACACCTTC
NA	TRBV6-1	TRBJ2-2	15	NA	CASRSGTTNTGELFF	TGTGCCAGCAGATCCGGGACAACGAACACCGGGGAGCTGTTTTTT